This T cell receptor (beta chain) was profiled in a study of T cells in Graves' hyperthyroidism and ophthalmopathy. Study-wide context: Peripheral blood sampling occurred at initial diagnosis, before any treatment. Study outcomes and limitations: Researchers found most expanded thyroid clonotypes above 0.001 in blood as well.

The CDR3 covers 15 residues. Trimming cost V 1 base and J 0 bases; bases outside gene matches: 2. Looked up from germline, CDR1 is LGHDT and CDR2 is YNNKEL (reference sequence). As for this clonotype: Its antigen is undetermined.

From RNA transcripts, TCR beta CDR3 regions were amplified. The study used the HTBI primer set for a first-round RT-PCR of the TCR CDR3. TCRdb ran MiXCR on the multiplex PCR reads and lists one entry per CDR3 protein. The table includes 300,000 to 450,000 distinct CDR3 sequences, about a fifth detected once. The gene calls are TRBV3-1 and TRBJ2-7; 8 positions match TRBD1. The specimen was blood. The receptor was isolated from a man younger than 35 with Graves' ophthalmopathy. This chain's CDR3 is CASSQAGGASYEQYF. CDR3 coding DNA: TGTGCCAGCAGCCAAGCAGGGGGCGCCTCCTACGAGCAGTACTTC.